This passage covers 13 T cell receptor beta chains from one sample sequenced in a study of cytomegalovirus exposure and HLA in healthy donors. The PCR had 60 Vbeta and 13 Jbeta primers. Sequencing was performed with immunoSEQ multiplex PCR; in TCRdb, only in-frame clones are kept and a portion is missing. The sample has approximately 120,000 clones, 78% seen once. Specimen: PBMCs. These receptors were taken from a woman aged 40 to 50 in good health and CMV-seronegative.

V is TRBV11-2 and J is TRBJ2-7, with D possibly being TRBD2 (6 bases). Trimming took off 5 bases at V and 2 bases at J, with 16 bases between the two ends. The germline V gene has CDR1 SGHAT and CDR2 FQNNGV. This CDR3 is built from 15 residues. The CDR3 sequence: CASSTYFTGAYEQYF. CDR3 DNA sequence: TGTGCCAGCAGCACCTATTTCACGGGGGCCTACGAGCAGTACTTC.

The chain recombines TRBV6-6 with TRBJ2-3; D is uncertain. V was pared by 8 bases and J by 2 bases, with 11 bases between. In germline, CDR1 is MNHNY, CDR2 SVGAGI (reference sequence). The CDR3 consists of 13 residues. The CDR3 region has the DNA TGTGCCAGCTTAACACCCTTCACAGATACGCAGTATTTT. Translating it yields CASLTPFTDTQYF.

The genes are TRBV18 and TRBJ1-1; D gene ambiguous. Germline V CDR1 and CDR2: KGHSH, LQKENI. The CDR3 is 13 amino acids. V was cut by 8 bases and J by 3 bases, with 13 bases left in between. CDR3 sequence reads: CASHHGVDTEAFF. The CDR3 nucleotides are TGTGCCAGCCACCACGGGGTGGACACTGAAGCTTTCTTT.

This chain joins TRBV11-2 and TRBJ1-2; TRBD1 agrees at 8 bases. CDR1 and CDR2 (germline): SGHAT, FQNNGV. After removal of 6 bases from V and 4 bases from J, the junction contained 4 bases not matched to a gene. This CDR3 contains 13 residues. CDR3 protein: CASRDRVAYGYTF. The CDR3 DNA sequence: TGTGCCAGCAGGGACAGGGTAGCCTATGGCTACACCTTC.

The chain links TRBV7-8 to TRBJ2-5; 10 nucleotides agree with TRBD2. Matching the DNA end better, TRBJ2-7 makes the J call doubtful. The germline V gene encodes CDR1 SGHVS and CDR2 FQNEAQ. This CDR3 has 16 residues. CDR3 bases: TGTGCCAGCAGCTTACGACTAGCGGGTGCCTCCTACGAGCAGTACTTC. Translated: CASSLRLAGASYEQYF.

DNA for the CDR3: TGTGCTAGTGCCCTAGGGCGGGCAGATACGCAGTATTTT. Its protein is CASALGRADTQYF. This chain links TRBV12-5 with TRBJ2-3; perhaps TRBD2 as D (5 bases). The CDR3 runs to 13 residues. The germline V gene encodes CDR1 LGHNT and CDR2 FRNRAP. V lost 7 bases and J lost 4, with 12 bases in between.

This clone was recorded a few times. The rearrangement uses TRBV19 and TRBJ1-3; D not resolved. Germline CDR1 reads LNHDA; CDR2 reads SQIVND (reference sequence). This CDR3 has 14 amino acids. Trimming pared 3 bases from V and 4 bases from J, leaving 10 bases between. The CDR3: CASSIYNSGNTIYF. The CDR3 bases are TGTGCCAGTAGTATTTACAATTCCGGAAACACCATATATTTT.

This chain joins TRBV6-5 and TRBJ2-3, with a tentative D call TRBD2 (5 bases). V lost 6 bases and J 0 bases, leaving 13 bases between the germline ends. Germline loops: CDR1 MNHEY, CDR2 SVGAGI. The CDR3 totals 15 residues. The chain's CDR3 is CASSHSGTSTDTQYF. The CDR3 nucleotides read TGTGCCAGCAGCCACAGCGGTACTAGCACAGATACGCAGTATTTT.

The chain links TRBV14 to TRBJ2-7; D gene uncertain. The CDR3 is made up of 14 amino acids. V dropped 2 bases and J dropped 5 bases, with 13 bases sitting between them. Per the germline V gene, CDR1 is SGHDN and CDR2 is FVKESK. The CDR3 region is CASSQPRPPHEQYF. The CDR3 region has the DNA TGTGCCAGCAGCCAACCCAGGCCCCCCCACGAGCAGTACTTC.

In its sample, this clone was seen once. V usage is TRBV9 and J usage is TRBJ2-1; D gene uncertain. V dropped 1 base and J dropped 7 bases, with 12 bases sitting between them. The germline CDR1 and CDR2 sequences are SGDLS and YYNGEE. The CDR3 totals 14 residues. The CDR3 sequence is CASSVTGPSNEQFF. CDR3 nucleotide sequence: TGTGCCAGCAGCGTAACTGGGCCGTCTAATGAGCAGTTCTTC.

In this sample, this clone turned up a few times. The chain carries TRBV11-2 and TRBJ2-1; tentative D call: TRBD1 (6 bases). Deletions cut 4 bases from V and 7 bases from J, with 14 bases between. The CDR3 has 14 residues. Looked up from germline, CDR1 is SGHAT and CDR2 is FQNNGV. The CDR3 here is CASSSPRGFNEQFF. DNA for the CDR3: TGTGCCAGCAGCTCTCCTAGGGGGTTTAATGAGCAGTTCTTC.

As for this clone: One end of the junction does not line up with germline, which may come from a read error. This rearrangement joins TRBV7-2 to TRBJ2-4; tentatively, D is TRBD1 (6 bases). The CDR3 covers 14 residues. Germline V gene sequence: CDR1 SGHTA, CDR2 FQGNSA. Here the CDR3 DNA reads TGTGCCAGCAGCGAACAGGGTTGGAAAAACAGTCAGTACTTC. As protein: CASSEQGWKNSQYF. The whole variable domain, filled in from reference TRBV7-2 and TRBJ2-4, reads GAGVSQSPSNKVTEKGKDVELRCDPISGHTALYWYRQSLGQGLEFLIYFQGNSAPDKSGLPSDRFSAERTGGSVSTLTIQRTQQEDSAVYLCASSEQGWKNSQYFGAGTRLSVL.

The rearrangement links TRBV28 to TRBJ1-4, with TRBD1 matching 9 bases. The CDR3 covers 14 residues. CDR1 and CDR2 from the germline V gene are MDHEN and SYDVKM. The V and J ends lost 7 bases and 8 bases, in that order; junction bases with no gene match: 8. CDR3 nucleotide sequence: TGTGCCAGCAACACGAGACAGGGGGGGGAAAAACTGTTTTTT. Residues: CASNTRQGGEKLFF.